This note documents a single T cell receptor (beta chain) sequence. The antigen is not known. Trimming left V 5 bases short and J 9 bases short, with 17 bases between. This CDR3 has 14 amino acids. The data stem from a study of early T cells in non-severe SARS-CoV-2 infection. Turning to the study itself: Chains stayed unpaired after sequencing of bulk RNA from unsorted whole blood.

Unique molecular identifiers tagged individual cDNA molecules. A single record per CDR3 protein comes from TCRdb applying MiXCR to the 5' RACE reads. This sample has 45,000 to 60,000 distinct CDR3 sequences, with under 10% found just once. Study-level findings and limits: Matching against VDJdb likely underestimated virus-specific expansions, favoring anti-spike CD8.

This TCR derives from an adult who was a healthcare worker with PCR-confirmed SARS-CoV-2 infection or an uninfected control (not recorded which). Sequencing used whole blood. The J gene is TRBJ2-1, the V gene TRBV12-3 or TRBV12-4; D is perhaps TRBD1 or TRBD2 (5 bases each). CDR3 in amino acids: CASSPPGPPGEQFF. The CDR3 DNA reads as TGTGCCAGCAGTCCCCCGGGGCCCCCGGGTGAGCAGTTCTTC.